Listed below are T cell receptor beta chains from one sample, sequenced in a study of T cell responses to AZD1222 COVID-19 vaccine. The data were produced by immunoSEQ multiplex PCR, yet TCRdb's version contains in-frame clones alone and is incomplete. Here the sample spans about 30,000 clones, roughly nine tenths being singletons. Sequencing was performed on peripheral blood, taken on day 0 of AZD1222 vaccination. These receptors originate from an adult in good health. Both conserved end residues are part of each CDR3. Each record gives: clone size, D gene, J gene, V gene, CDR3 protein, CDR3 DNA. The D gene is left open where the match is weak. Where a row states a size, it is once, few, many or the class of an expanded clone; other rows omit it.

clone size: once; D gene: TRBD1; J gene: TRBJ2-3; V gene: TRBV5-1; CDR3 protein: CASSPGTGRVDTQYF; CDR3 DNA: TGCGCCAGCAGCCCCGGGACAGGGCGCGTAGATACGCAGTATTTT
clone size: .; D gene: .; J gene: TRBJ1-5; V gene: TRBV6-5; CDR3 protein: CASSYAGSDQPQHF; CDR3 DNA: TGTGCCAGCAGTTACGCTGGGAGCGATCAGCCCCAGCATTTT
clone size: .; D gene: .; J gene: TRBJ2-7; V gene: TRBV28; CDR3 protein: CASSYTEISYEQYF; CDR3 DNA: TGTGCCAGCAGTTACACAGAAATCTCCTACGAGCAGTACTTC
clone size: .; D gene: TRBD2; J gene: TRBJ2-3; V gene: TRBV10-3; CDR3 protein: CATRKAGGSTDTQYF; CDR3 DNA: TGTGCCACCAGGAAGGCGGGGGGAAGCACAGATACGCAGTATTTT
clone size: once; D gene: TRBD1; J gene: TRBJ2-7; V gene: TRBV2; CDR3 protein: CASSSGDREKQYF; CDR3 DNA: TGTGCCAGCAGTTCTGGGGACAGGGAGAAGCAGTACTTC
clone size: .; D gene: .; J gene: TRBJ2-1; V gene: TRBV7-8; CDR3 protein: CASSRLMLSSYNEQFF; CDR3 DNA: TGTGCCAGCAGCCGACTGATGCTCAGCTCCTACAATGAGCAGTTCTTC
clone size: .; D gene: .; J gene: TRBJ1-2; V gene: TRBV19; CDR3 protein: CASSILTYGYTF; CDR3 DNA: TGTGCCAGTAGTATTCTGACCTATGGCTACACCTTC
clone size: .; D gene: .; J gene: TRBJ2-7; V gene: TRBV16; CDR3 protein: CASSPTGALFYEQYF; CDR3 DNA: TGTGCCAGCAGCCCGACAGGTGCACTATTCTACGAGCAGTACTTC
clone size: .; D gene: .; J gene: TRBJ1-4; V gene: TRBV2; CDR3 protein: CATSRDLEGEKLFF; CDR3 DNA: TGTGCCACTTCCCGGGACCTCGAAGGTGAAAAACTGTTTTTT
clone size: once; D gene: .; J gene: TRBJ2-7; V gene: TRBV28; CDR3 protein: CASSLLVGAYEQYF; CDR3 DNA: TGTGCCAGCAGTTTATTAGTAGGGGCCTACGAGCAGTACTTC
clone size: few; D gene: TRBD1; J gene: TRBJ2-3; V gene: TRBV4-3; CDR3 protein: CASSRSVEQGADTQYF; CDR3 DNA: TGCGCCAGCAGTCGTTCGGTGGAACAGGGGGCAGATACGCAGTATTTT
clone size: .; D gene: .; J gene: TRBJ1-1; V gene: TRBV28; CDR3 protein: CATRTPGGAFF; CDR3 DNA: TGTGCCACTAGAACGCCGGGCGGGGCTTTCTTT
clone size: .; D gene: TRBD1; J gene: TRBJ1-3; V gene: TRBV15; CDR3 protein: CATSRGGTGIRNTIYF; CDR3 DNA: TGTGCCACCAGCAGAGGAGGGACAGGGATTCGAAACACCATATATTTT
clone size: .; D gene: .; J gene: TRBJ1-2; V gene: TRBV13; CDR3 protein: CASSSPETGPLRDYGYTF; CDR3 DNA: TGTGCCAGCAGCTCACCTGAGACAGGCCCCCTCCGTGACTATGGCTACACCTTC
clone size: .; D gene: .; J gene: TRBJ1-5; V gene: TRBV28; CDR3 protein: CASSPGTRPQPQHF; CDR3 DNA: TGTGCCAGCAGCCCAGGGACTCGGCCTCAGCCCCAGCATTTT
clone size: .; D gene: TRBD2; J gene: TRBJ2-3; V gene: TRBV7-2; CDR3 protein: CASSFKRGGIDTQYF; CDR3 DNA: TGTGCCAGCAGCTTTAAGCGGGGGGGCATAGATACGCAGTATTTT
clone size: .; D gene: TRBD1; J gene: TRBJ1-2; V gene: TRBV7-9; CDR3 protein: CASSPGQGLGGYTF; CDR3 DNA: TGTGCCAGCAGCCCCGGACAGGGGCTAGGCGGCTACACCTTC
clone size: .; D gene: TRBD1; J gene: TRBJ2-7; V gene: TRBV3-1/TRBV3-2; CDR3 protein: CASSQRGTDYEQYF; CDR3 DNA: TGTGCCAGCAGCCAAAGAGGGACAGACTACGAGCAGTACTTC
clone size: .; D gene: .; J gene: TRBJ2-1; V gene: TRBV28; CDR3 protein: CASSFHLRDEQFF; CDR3 DNA: TGTGCCAGCAGTTTCCACTTACGAGATGAGCAGTTCTTC
clone size: .; D gene: .; J gene: TRBJ2-5; V gene: TRBV11-2; CDR3 protein: CASSLEPGRRGQYF; CDR3 DNA: TGTGCCAGCAGCCTCGAACCAGGGAGGAGGGGCCAGTACTTC
clone size: .; D gene: TRBD2; J gene: TRBJ2-7; V gene: TRBV10-3; CDR3 protein: CAMTGTSGSEQYF; CDR3 DNA: TGTGCCATGACCGGGACTAGCGGATCCGAGCAGTACTTC
clone size: few; D gene: .; J gene: TRBJ1-6; V gene: TRBV19; CDR3 protein: CASNFFRNYNSPLHF; CDR3 DNA: TGTGCCAGTAACTTTTTTCGGAACTATAATTCACCCCTCCACTTT
clone size: few; D gene: .; J gene: TRBJ2-7; V gene: TRBV10-3; CDR3 protein: CAISEWGRNPYEQYF; CDR3 DNA: TGTGCCATCAGTGAGTGGGGCAGAAATCCTTACGAGCAGTACTTC
clone size: once; D gene: TRBD2; J gene: TRBJ2-1; V gene: TRBV5-1; CDR3 protein: CASSKTSGRSSYNEQFF; CDR3 DNA: TGCGCCAGCAGCAAGACTAGCGGGCGAAGCTCCTACAATGAGCAGTTCTTC
clone size: .; D gene: .; J gene: TRBJ2-3; V gene: TRBV9; CDR3 protein: CASSVVAGLTDTQYF; CDR3 DNA: TGTGCCAGCAGCGTAGTGGCGGGCCTCACAGATACGCAGTATTTT
clone size: .; D gene: TRBD1; J gene: TRBJ2-7; V gene: TRBV5-4; CDR3 protein: CASSLVGTGIYEQYF; CDR3 DNA: TGTGCCAGCAGCTTGGTGGGGACAGGGATCTACGAGCAGTACTTC
clone size: .; D gene: .; J gene: TRBJ2-1; V gene: TRBV9; CDR3 protein: CASSPHPNEQFF; CDR3 DNA: TGTGCCAGCAGCCCCCACCCCAATGAGCAGTTCTTC
clone size: .; D gene: .; J gene: TRBJ1-1; V gene: TRBV6-5; CDR3 protein: CASSYDRLNTEAFF; CDR3 DNA: TGTGCCAGCAGCTATGACAGGCTAAACACTGAAGCTTTCTTT